Described below is a single TCR beta chain sequence and its context. Antigen specificity is unknown. Each patient experienced a relapse that followed autologous stem cell transplantation, and brentuximab vedotin exposure varied. The CDR3 has 16 amino acids. The V and J ends lost 5 bases and 3 bases respectively, with 17 bases between them. The germline CDR1 and CDR2 sequences are SGHTA and FQGNSA. These data are taken from a study of PD-1 blockade in classical Hodgkin lymphoma. Study-wide background: Intravenous infusions of nivolumab 3 mg/kg reached patients every 2 weeks. General study points: Diversity in CD4+ TCRs, unlike that measured in CD8+ TCRs, had risen significantly by C4D1.

Data came from immunoSEQ multiplex PCR; TCRdb stores just in-frame clones and leaves some out. The repertoire has about 150,000 clones, 78% of them found once; the top ten carry roughly 9.8%. The receptor's source is a human donor with classical Hodgkin lymphoma. The J gene is TRBJ2-1, the V gene TRBV7-2; D may be TRBD1 (6 bases). The sequences come from peripheral blood mononuclear cells (PBMCs), collected before the second cycle of nivolumab. The CDR3 nucleotides are TGTGCCAGCAGCGCCAGGGGATCCGCCCTCTACAATGAGCAGTTCTTC. Its protein product is CASSARGSALYNEQFF.